This T cell receptor beta chain came from a study of blood T cell repertoires in COVID-19. Background on the study: Whether acute or convalescent, the COVID-19 samples came from the United States, Italy and Spain. In each case, the material was cDNA or gDNA derived from T cells, B-cell-depleted T cells, or PBMCs.

V dropped 1 base and J dropped 1; count of bases not matched to a gene: 1. Germline CDR1 MNHEY, CDR2 SVGAGI. This CDR3 contains 14 residues. In the original workflow: Estimation of nucleated cell counts was performed using reference gene primer amplification. Sequencing was performed with immunoSEQ multiplex PCR; in TCRdb, only in-frame clones are kept and a portion is missing. V, J and clone size derive from that table, while D and trimming were established from the DNA sequence. Of 85,000 to 130,000 clones in the sample, about 79% are singletons; the top ten hold 2.5% to 3.5%. The sequenced material came from peripheral blood. The rearrangement uses TRBV6-5 and TRBJ2-7; 7 bases agree with TRBD2. The receptor comes from an elderly woman with active or convalescent COVID-19. Here the CDR3 DNA reads TGTGCCAGCAGTTACTTCGGGGGGTCCTACGAGCAGTACTTC. Encoded protein: CASSYFGGSYEQYF.